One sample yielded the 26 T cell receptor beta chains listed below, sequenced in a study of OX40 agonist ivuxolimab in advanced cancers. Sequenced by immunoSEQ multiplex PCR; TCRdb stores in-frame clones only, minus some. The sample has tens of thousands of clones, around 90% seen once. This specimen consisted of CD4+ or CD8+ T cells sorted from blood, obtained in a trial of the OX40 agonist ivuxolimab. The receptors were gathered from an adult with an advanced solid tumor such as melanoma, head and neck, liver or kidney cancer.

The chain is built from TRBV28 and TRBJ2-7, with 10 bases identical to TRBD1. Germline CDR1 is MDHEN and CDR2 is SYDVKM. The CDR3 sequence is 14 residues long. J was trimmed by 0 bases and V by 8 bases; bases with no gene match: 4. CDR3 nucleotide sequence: TGTGCCAGCCAGGGGACAGGGGTCTCCTACGAGCAGTACTTC. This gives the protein CASQGTGVSYEQYF. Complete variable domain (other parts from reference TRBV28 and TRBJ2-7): DVKVTQSSRYLVKRTGEKVFLECVQDMDHENMFWYRQDPGLGLRLIYFSYDVKMKEKGDIPEGYSVSREKKERFSLILESASTNQTSMYLCASQGTGVSYEQYFGPGTRLTVT.

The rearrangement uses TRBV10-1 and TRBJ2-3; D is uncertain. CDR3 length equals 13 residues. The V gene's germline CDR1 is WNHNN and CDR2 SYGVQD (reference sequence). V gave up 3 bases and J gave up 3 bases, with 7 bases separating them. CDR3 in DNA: TGCGCCAGCAGTGACTTCCTGACAGATACGCAGTATTTT. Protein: CASSDFLTDTQYF.

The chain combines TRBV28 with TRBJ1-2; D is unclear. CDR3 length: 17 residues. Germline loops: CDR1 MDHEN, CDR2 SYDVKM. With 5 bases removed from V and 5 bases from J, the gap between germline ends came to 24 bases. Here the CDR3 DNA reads TGTGCCAGCAGTGATATAAGAGGCCCCGGCCTTTTGTATGGCTACACCTTC. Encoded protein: CASSDIRGPGLLYGYTF.

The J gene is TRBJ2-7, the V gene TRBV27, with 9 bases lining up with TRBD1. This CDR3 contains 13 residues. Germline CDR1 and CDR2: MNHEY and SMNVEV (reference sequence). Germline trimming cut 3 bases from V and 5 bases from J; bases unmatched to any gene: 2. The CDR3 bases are TGTGCCAGCAGTTTGGGACAGGGTAACGAGCAGTACTTC. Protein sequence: CASSLGQGNEQYF.

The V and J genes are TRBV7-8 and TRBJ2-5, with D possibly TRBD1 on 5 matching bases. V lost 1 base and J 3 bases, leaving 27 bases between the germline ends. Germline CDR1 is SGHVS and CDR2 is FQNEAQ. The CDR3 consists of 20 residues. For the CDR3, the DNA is TGTGCCAGCAGCTTAGGTGGGTTGGCAGGGAAGGACGCGGCGGAAGAGACCCAGTACTTC. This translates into CASSLGGLAGKDAAEETQYF.

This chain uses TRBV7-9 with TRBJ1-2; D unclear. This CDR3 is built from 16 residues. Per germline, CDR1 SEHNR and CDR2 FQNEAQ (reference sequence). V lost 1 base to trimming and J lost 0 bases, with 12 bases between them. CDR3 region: CASSLVSRQANYGYTF. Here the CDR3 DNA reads TGTGCCAGCAGCTTAGTTTCCAGACAAGCTAACTATGGCTACACCTTC.

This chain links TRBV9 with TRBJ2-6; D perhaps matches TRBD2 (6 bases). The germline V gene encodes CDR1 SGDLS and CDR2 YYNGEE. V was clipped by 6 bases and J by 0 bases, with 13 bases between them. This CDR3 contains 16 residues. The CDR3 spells CASTPISGSGANVLTF. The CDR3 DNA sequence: TGTGCCAGCACCCCCATTAGCGGCTCTGGGGCCAACGTCCTGACTTTC.

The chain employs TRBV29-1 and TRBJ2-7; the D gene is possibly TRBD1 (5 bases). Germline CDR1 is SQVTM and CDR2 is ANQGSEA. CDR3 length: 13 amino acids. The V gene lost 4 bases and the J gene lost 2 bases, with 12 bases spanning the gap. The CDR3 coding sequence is TGCAGCGTTGTTCAGGGTTATACCTACGAGCAGTACTTC. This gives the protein CSVVQGYTYEQYF.

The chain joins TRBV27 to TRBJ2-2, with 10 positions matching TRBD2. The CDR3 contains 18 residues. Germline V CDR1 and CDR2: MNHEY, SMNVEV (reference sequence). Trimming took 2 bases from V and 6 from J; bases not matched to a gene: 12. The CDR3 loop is CASSLRRLAGEVAGELFF. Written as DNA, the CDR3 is TGTGCCAGCAGTTTACGCAGGCTAGCGGGAGAAGTGGCCGGGGAGCTGTTTTTT.

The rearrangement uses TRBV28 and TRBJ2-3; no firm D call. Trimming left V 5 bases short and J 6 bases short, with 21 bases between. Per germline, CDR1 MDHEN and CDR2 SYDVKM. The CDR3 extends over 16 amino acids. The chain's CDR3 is CASSPPARAISDTQYF. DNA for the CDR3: TGTGCCAGCAGTCCCCCTGCTAGAGCCATCTCTGATACGCAGTATTTT.

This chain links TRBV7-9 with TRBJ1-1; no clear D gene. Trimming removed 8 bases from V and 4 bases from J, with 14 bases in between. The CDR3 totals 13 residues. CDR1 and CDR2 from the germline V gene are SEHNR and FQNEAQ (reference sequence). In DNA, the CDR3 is TGTGCCAGCGACCCCATTGCGGGCACTGAAGCTTTCTTT. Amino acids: CASDPIAGTEAFF.

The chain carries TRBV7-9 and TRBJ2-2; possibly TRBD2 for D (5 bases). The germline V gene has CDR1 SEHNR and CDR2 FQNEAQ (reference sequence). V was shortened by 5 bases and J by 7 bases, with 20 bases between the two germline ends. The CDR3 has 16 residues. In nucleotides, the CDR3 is TGTGCCAGCAGCCCATATGCGGCAGCGGAGGTCGGGGAGCTGTTTTTT. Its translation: CASSPYAAAEVGELFF.

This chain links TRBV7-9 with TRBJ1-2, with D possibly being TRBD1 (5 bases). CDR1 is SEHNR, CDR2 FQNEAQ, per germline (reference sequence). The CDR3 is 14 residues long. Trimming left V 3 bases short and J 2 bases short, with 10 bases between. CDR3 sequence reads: CASSFVGVNYGYTF. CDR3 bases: TGTGCCAGCAGCTTCGTAGGGGTAAACTATGGCTACACCTTC.

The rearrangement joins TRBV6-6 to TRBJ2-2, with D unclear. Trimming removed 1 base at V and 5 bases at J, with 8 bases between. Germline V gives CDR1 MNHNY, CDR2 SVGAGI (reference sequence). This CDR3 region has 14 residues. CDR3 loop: CASSYLMGTGELFF. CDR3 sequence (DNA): TGTGCCAGCAGTTACTTAATGGGGACCGGGGAGCTGTTTTTT.

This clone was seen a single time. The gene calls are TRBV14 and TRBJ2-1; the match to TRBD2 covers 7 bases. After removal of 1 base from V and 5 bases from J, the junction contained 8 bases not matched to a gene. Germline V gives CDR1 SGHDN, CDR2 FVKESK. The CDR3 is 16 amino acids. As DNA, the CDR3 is TGTGCCAGCAGCCAAGTCCCCGGGACTATCAACAATGAGCAGTTCTTC. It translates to CASSQVPGTINNEQFF.

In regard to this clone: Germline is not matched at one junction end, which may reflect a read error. The CDR3 loop reads CASSSGTADLF. CDR3 DNA sequence: TGTGCCAGCAGTTCCGGGACAGCAGACCTCTTT. V and J are TRBV5-8 and TRBJ1-1, with 7 bases identical to TRBD1. Germline V CDR1 and CDR2: SGHTS, YDEGEE. The CDR3 covers 11 residues.

This CDR3 reads CAWGARGSTYEQYF. CDR3 nucleotide sequence: TGTGCCTGGGGGGCCAGGGGGTCCACCTACGAGCAGTACTTC. The chain links TRBV28 to TRBJ2-7; D is possibly TRBD1 (7 bases). CDR1 MDHEN and CDR2 SYDVKM come from the germline V gene. The CDR3 is 14 residues long. The germline V and J ends were trimmed by 11 bases and 2 bases, with 19 bases remaining between them.

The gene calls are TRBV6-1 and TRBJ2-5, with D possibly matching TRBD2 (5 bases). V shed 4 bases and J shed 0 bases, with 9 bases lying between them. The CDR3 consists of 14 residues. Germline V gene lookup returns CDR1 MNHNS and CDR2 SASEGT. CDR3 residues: CASSVSRDQETQYF. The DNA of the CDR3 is TGTGCCAGCAGTGTCTCGCGGGACCAAGAGACCCAGTACTTC.

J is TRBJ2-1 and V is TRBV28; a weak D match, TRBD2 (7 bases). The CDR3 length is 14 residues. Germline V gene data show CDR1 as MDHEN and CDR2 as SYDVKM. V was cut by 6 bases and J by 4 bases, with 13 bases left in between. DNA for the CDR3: TGTGCCAGCAGCACCCGGGGGGCGTACAATGAGCAGTTCTTC. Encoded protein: CASSTRGAYNEQFF. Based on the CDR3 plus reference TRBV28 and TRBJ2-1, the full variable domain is DVKVTQSSRYLVKRTGEKVFLECVQDMDHENMFWYRQDPGLGLRLIYFSYDVKMKEKGDIPEGYSVSREKKERFSLILESASTNQTSMYLCASSTRGAYNEQFFGPGTRLTVL.

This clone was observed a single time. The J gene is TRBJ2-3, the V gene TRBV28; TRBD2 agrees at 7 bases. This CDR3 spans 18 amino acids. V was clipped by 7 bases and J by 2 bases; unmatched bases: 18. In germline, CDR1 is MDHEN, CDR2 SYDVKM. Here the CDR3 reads CASTPARDYLFFTDTQYF. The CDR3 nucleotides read TGTGCCAGCACCCCGGCGCGGGACTACCTATTCTTCACAGATACGCAGTATTTT.

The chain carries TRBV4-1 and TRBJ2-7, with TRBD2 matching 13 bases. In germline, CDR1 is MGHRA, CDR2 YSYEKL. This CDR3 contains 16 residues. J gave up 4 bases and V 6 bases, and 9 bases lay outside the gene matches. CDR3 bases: TGCGCCAGCAGTCTTGCTGGGACTAGCGGGGAGTACGAGCAGTACTTC. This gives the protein CASSLAGTSGEYEQYF.

DNA of the CDR3: TGTGCCACCAGCAGAGACAAAGAGACCCAGTACTTC. Its translation is CATSRDKETQYF. The chain uses TRBV15 and TRBJ2-5, with D unclear. V gave up 0 bases and J gave up 3 bases, with 2 bases separating them. This CDR3 contains 12 residues. Germline V gene sequence: CDR1 LNHNV, CDR2 YYDKDF (reference sequence).

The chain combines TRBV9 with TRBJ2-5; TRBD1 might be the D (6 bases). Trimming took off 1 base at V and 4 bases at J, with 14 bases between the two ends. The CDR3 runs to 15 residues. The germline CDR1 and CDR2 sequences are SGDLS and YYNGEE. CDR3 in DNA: TGTGCCAGCAGCGTAATGGCGGACAGCATAGAGACCCAGTACTTC. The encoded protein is CASSVMADSIETQYF.

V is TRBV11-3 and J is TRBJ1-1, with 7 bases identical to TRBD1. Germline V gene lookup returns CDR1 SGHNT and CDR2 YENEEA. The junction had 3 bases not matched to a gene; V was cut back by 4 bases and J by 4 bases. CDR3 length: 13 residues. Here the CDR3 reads CASSSGGTTEAFF. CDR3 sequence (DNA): TGTGCCAGCAGCTCAGGGGGGACCACTGAAGCTTTCTTT.

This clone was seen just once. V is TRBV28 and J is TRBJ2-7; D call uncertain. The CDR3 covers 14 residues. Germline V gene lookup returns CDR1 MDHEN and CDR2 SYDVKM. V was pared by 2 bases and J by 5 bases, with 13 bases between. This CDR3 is CASSLVMARHEQYF. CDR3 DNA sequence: TGTGCCAGCAGTTTAGTGATGGCTCGGCACGAGCAGTACTTC.

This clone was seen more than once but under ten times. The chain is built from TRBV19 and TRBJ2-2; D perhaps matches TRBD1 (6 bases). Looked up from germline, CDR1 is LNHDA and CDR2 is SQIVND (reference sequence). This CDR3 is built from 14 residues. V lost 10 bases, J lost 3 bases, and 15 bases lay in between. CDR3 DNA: TGTGCCACCACCCAGGGGTGGGACACCGGGGAGCTGTTTTTT. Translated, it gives CATTQGWDTGELFF.